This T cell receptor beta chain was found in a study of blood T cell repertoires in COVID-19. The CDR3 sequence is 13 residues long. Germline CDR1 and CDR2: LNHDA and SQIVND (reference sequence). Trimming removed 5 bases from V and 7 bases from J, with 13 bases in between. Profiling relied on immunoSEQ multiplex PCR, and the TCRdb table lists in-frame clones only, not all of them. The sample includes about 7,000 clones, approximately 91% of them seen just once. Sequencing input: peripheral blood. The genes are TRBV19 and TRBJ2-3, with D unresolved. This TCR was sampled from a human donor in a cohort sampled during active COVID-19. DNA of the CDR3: TGTGCCAGTAGTGATGGTGGAGCCAATACGCAGTATTTT. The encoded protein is CASSDGGANTQYF.